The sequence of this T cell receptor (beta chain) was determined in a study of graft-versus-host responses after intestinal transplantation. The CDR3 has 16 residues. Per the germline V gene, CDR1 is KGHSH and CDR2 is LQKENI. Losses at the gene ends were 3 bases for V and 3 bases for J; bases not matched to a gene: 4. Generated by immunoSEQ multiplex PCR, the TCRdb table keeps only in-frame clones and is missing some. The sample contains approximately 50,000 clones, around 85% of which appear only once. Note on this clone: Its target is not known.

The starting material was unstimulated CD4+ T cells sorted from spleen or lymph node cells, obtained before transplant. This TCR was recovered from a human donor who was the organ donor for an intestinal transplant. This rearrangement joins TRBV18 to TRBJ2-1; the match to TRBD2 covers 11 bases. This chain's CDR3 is CASSPEGLAGYNEQFF. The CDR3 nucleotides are TGTGCCAGCTCACCCGAAGGACTAGCGGGCTACAATGAGCAGTTCTTC.